One and the same sample provided the 12 T cell receptor beta chains below, sequenced in a study of cytomegalovirus exposure and HLA in healthy donors. Only in-frame clones appear in the TCRdb table, and some are missing; sequencing was by immunoSEQ multiplex PCR. This table has about 140,000 clones, less than 95% appearing once. The sequenced sample was PBMCs. These TCRs come from a man between 18 and 35 years old in good health and CMV-seropositive.

The V gene is TRBV2, the J gene TRBJ2-7, with 8 positions matching TRBD1. J was trimmed by 5 bases and V by 1 base; bases with no gene match: 4. From germline, CDR1 is SNHLY and CDR2 FYNNEI. This CDR3 is built from 14 residues. CDR3 region: CASSEEAGGDEQYF. Written as DNA, the CDR3 is TGTGCCAGCAGTGAAGAAGCAGGGGGCGACGAGCAGTACTTC.

This clone turned up a few times. The V and J genes are TRBV4-2 and TRBJ2-5, with a weak D call TRBD2 (7 bases). Per germline, CDR1 LGHNA and CDR2 YNFKEQ. The V gene lost 8 bases and the J gene lost 4 bases, with 17 bases spanning the gap. CDR3 length equals 14 residues. CDR3 sequence reads: CASAGGGSRETQYF. The CDR3 nucleotides read TGTGCCAGCGCCGGGGGCGGGAGTCGAGAGACCCAGTACTTC.

The chain carries TRBV5-1 and TRBJ1-1, with TRBD1 as a possible D gene (6 bases). CDR1 and CDR2 from the germline V gene are SGHRS and YFSETQ. Trimming stripped 2 bases from V and 4 bases from J, with 12 bases between. This CDR3 has 14 amino acids. This chain's CDR3 is CASSFQGSSTEAFF. CDR3 coding DNA: TGCGCCAGCAGCTTCCAGGGGTCGAGCACTGAAGCTTTCTTT.

This clone is a singleton in its sample. The chain has TRBV2 and TRBJ1-1; 7 bases align to TRBD1. Germline V CDR1 and CDR2: SNHLY, FYNNEI. V lost 10 bases, J lost 3 bases, and 14 bases stayed unmatched. This CDR3 contains 15 residues. Here the CDR3 reads CATTLIIGQDTEAFF. As DNA, the CDR3 is TGTGCCACCACGCTCATAATCGGACAGGACACTGAAGCTTTCTTT.

The chain uses TRBV15 and TRBJ1-2; D not certain. Per germline, CDR1 LNHNV and CDR2 YYDKDF (reference sequence). The CDR3 is made up of 13 amino acids. V was pared by 5 bases and J by 4 bases, with 11 bases between. The CDR3 region has the DNA TGTGCCACCAGCCCTCGAGATGGCTATGGCTACACCTTC. The encoded protein is CATSPRDGYGYTF.

V usage is TRBV9 and J usage is TRBJ1-1; TRBD1 agrees at 9 bases. The J segment lost 1 base and the V segment lost 4 bases, leaving 14 bases of the junction unmatched. Germline V gives CDR1 SGDLS, CDR2 YYNGEE. The CDR3 loop spans 18 amino acids. The CDR3 loop is CASSSPHQDRGTNTEAFF. The CDR3 coding sequence is TGTGCCAGCAGCTCCCCCCACCAGGACAGGGGCACGAACACTGAAGCTTTCTTT.

The chain couples TRBV7-2 to TRBJ1-4; the D gene is possibly TRBD1 (5 bases). CDR1 is SGHTA, CDR2 FQGNSA, per germline. The germline V and J ends were trimmed by 3 bases and 6 bases, with 17 bases remaining between them. The CDR3 loop spans 16 amino acids. CDR3 residues: CASSLAGGTPDEKLFF. The CDR3 nucleotides read TGTGCCAGCAGCTTGGCTGGCGGGACGCCCGATGAAAAACTGTTTTTT.

This clone has more than one count but fewer than ten. This CDR3 is CASSKTENTEAFF. Here the CDR3 DNA reads TGTGCCAGCAGCAAGACTGAGAACACTGAAGCTTTCTTT. V usage is TRBV6-4 and J usage is TRBJ1-1; D remains unclear. Germline CDR1 and CDR2: MRHNA and SNTAGT. The CDR3 covers 13 residues. Trimming took 6 bases from V and 1 from J, leaving 9 bases between them.

The chain recombines TRBV6-6 with TRBJ2-3; D remains unclear. V was trimmed by 8 bases and J by 2 bases, leaving 11 bases between them. Germline V gives CDR1 MNHNY, CDR2 SVGAGI (reference sequence). CDR3 length equals 13 residues. CDR3 sequence: CASGSGFTDTQYF. Here the CDR3 DNA reads TGTGCCAGCGGTTCGGGTTTCACAGATACGCAGTATTTT.

This rearrangement joins TRBV7-3 to TRBJ2-7; D perhaps matches TRBD1 (6 bases). The CDR3 runs 14 residues. The V gene lost 2 bases and the J gene lost 9 bases, with 17 bases spanning the gap. Germline lookup yields CDR1 SGHTA and CDR2 FQGTGA. DNA for the CDR3: TGTGCCAGCAGCTTAGGTGTACAGGGCGCCACGCAGTACTTC. It translates to CASSLGVQGATQYF.

This chain links TRBV7-7 with TRBJ2-5; TRBD2 agrees at 9 bases. The CDR3 length is 14 residues. CDR1 and CDR2 from the germline V gene are SSHAT and FNYEAQ (reference sequence). The ends lost 1 base at V and 9 bases at J; junction bases unmatched: 6. The CDR3 nucleotides are TGTGCCAGCAGCTTAGGGGTTAGCGGGAGCCCCCAGTACTTC. Its protein product is CASSLGVSGSPQYF.

This chain joins TRBV5-4 and TRBJ2-1; 8 nucleotides line up with TRBD1. The CDR3 sequence is 13 residues long. Germline values: CDR1 SGHNT, CDR2 YYREEE (reference sequence). Trimming at V came to 3 bases and at J to 7 bases, leaving 3 bases not matched to a gene. The CDR3 protein is CASSYQGANEQFF. The CDR3 DNA is TGTGCCAGCAGCTATCAGGGGGCTAATGAGCAGTTCTTC.